These 18 T cell receptor beta chains were sequenced from one sample in a study. TCRdb analysed the 5' RACE reads with MiXCR anew, one entry per CDR3 protein. Among fewer than 75,000 distinct CDR3 sequences listed, less than 30% were seen once. Treg sorting used a CD4+CD25+CD127-/low gate. The material sequenced was tumor-infiltrating Tregs sorted from the breast tumor. The receptors come from a female donor with breast cancer.

The chain has TRBV12-3 or TRBV12-4 and TRBJ1-5; D gene uncertain. This CDR3 spans 13 amino acids. Between the trimmed V and J ends, which lost 1 base and 3 bases, there was a span of 4 bases. CDR3 amino acids: CASSLGHNQPQHF. In nucleotides, the CDR3 is TGTGCCAGCAGTTTAGGGCACAATCAGCCCCAGCATTTT.

The V call is TRBV4-2, the J call TRBJ1-2; D is possibly TRBD1 (6 bases). The CDR3 length is 16 residues. From germline, CDR1 is LGHNA and CDR2 YNFKEQ. The V and J ends lost 1 base and 5 bases respectively, with 17 bases between them. CDR3 sequence (DNA): TGTGCCAGCAGCCAAGGGACAGCCCTATTCCGGTATGGCTACACCTTC. As protein: CASSQGTALFRYGYTF.

The sample holds many counts of this clonotype. This chain links TRBV4-3 with TRBJ1-2; D unclear. Trimming took 1 base from V and 0 from J, leaving 0 bases between them. The CDR3 contains 12 residues. Looked up from germline, CDR1 is LGHNA and CDR2 is YSLEER. CDR3 nucleotide sequence: TGCGCCAGCAGCCAAGCTAACTATGGCTACACCTTC. Protein sequence: CASSQANYGYTF.

The chain has TRBV7-3 and TRBJ1-1, with 9 positions matching TRBD1. The J segment lost 11 bases and the V segment lost 5 bases, leaving 9 bases of the junction unmatched. The CDR3 spans 13 residues. Germline V gene lookup returns CDR1 SGHTA and CDR2 FQGTGA. CDR3 in DNA: TGTGCCAGCAGCGTGGACAGGGGATCGGGGGCTTTCTTT. This translates into CASSVDRGSGAFF.

In its sample, this clonotype was seen many times. The chain links TRBV5-1 to TRBJ2-3; 8 nucleotides match TRBD1. V lost 5 bases and J lost 0; bases outside the gene matches: 8. The CDR3 is made up of 16 amino acids. Germline-derived CDR1 and CDR2 are SGHRS and YFSETQ. In DNA form, the CDR3 reads TGCGCCAGCAGACGTAGTCAGGGGGCGAGCACAGATACGCAGTATTTT. Translating gives CASRRSQGASTDTQYF. Full variable domain (outside the CDR3, taken from reference TRBV5-1 and TRBJ2-3): KAGVTQTPRYLIKTRGQQVTLSCSPISGHRSVSWYQQTPGQGLQFLFEYFSETQRNKGNFPGRFSGRQFSNSRSEMNVSTLELGDSALYLCASRRSQGASTDTQYFGPGTRLTVL.

The chain employs TRBV29-1 and TRBJ2-2, with no clear D. V lost 4 bases and J lost 3, with 9 bases in between. The CDR3 consists of 13 residues. Germline V lookup: CDR1 SQVTM, CDR2 ANQGSEA. This CDR3 is CSVGERDTGELFF. The CDR3 region has the DNA TGCAGCGTTGGAGAACGCGACACCGGGGAGCTGTTTTTT.

This chain joins TRBV9 and TRBJ2-2; a weak D match, TRBD2 (6 bases). Germline-derived CDR1 and CDR2 are SGDLS and YYNGEE. The CDR3 extends over 14 amino acids. The V and J ends lost 3 bases and 3 bases respectively, with 9 bases between them. As DNA, the CDR3 is TGTGCCAGCAGCGCCGGGAGTGACACCGGGGAGCTGTTTTTT. It is translated as CASSAGSDTGELFF.

A word on this clonotype: At one boundary the junction diverges from the germline segment, which might be a read error. The rearrangement links TRBV20-1 to TRBJ1-2, with D hard to call. CDR3 length: 15 residues. CDR1 is DFQATT, CDR2 SNEGSKA, per germline (reference sequence). The DNA of the CDR3 is TGCAGTGCTAGAGATCGACTAGCGGTGGGTTATGGCTACGCCTTC. This encodes CSARDRLAVGYGYAF.

The V gene is TRBV12-3 or TRBV12-4, the J gene TRBJ2-5, with a weak D call TRBD1 (5 bases). The CDR3 is 13 residues long. V was cut by 3 bases and J by 1 base, with 6 bases left in between. CDR3 in DNA: TGTGCCAGCAGTTTCAGGGTCCAAGAGACCCAGTACTTC. Its protein product is CASSFRVQETQYF.

The chain links TRBV27 to TRBJ2-3; 9 bases line up with TRBD2. Losses at the gene ends were 4 bases for V and 1 base for J; bases not matched to a gene: 9. The CDR3 spans 17 residues. Germline loops: CDR1 MNHEY, CDR2 SMNVEV (reference sequence). CDR3 sequence (DNA): TGTGCCAGCAGTTGGGCTAGCGGGATCCGCCGCACAGATACGCAGTATTTT. Translating it yields CASSWASGIRRTDTQYF.

This clonotype has just a few counts. This chain links TRBV28 with TRBJ1-4; the D is unclear. Germline-derived CDR1 and CDR2 are MDHEN and SYDVKM. Trimming pared 5 bases from V and 6 bases from J, leaving 10 bases between. CDR3 size: 13 residues. The CDR3 spells CASSGYSYEKLFF. In nucleotides, the CDR3 is TGTGCCAGCAGTGGATACAGCTATGAAAAACTGTTTTTT.

This clonotype has more than one count but fewer than ten. The rearrangement links TRBV10-3 to TRBJ2-7; D perhaps matches TRBD2 (6 bases). The germline CDR1 and CDR2 sequences are ENHRY and SYGVKD. The CDR3 length is 16 residues. V lost 0 bases and J 2 bases, leaving 14 bases between the germline ends. Here the CDR3 reads CAISESRSSGAYEQYF. CDR3 DNA sequence: TGTGCCATCAGTGAGTCGAGATCGTCGGGAGCCTACGAGCAGTACTTC.

The chain links TRBV7-2 to TRBJ1-2; 8 bases map to TRBD1. Germline CDR1 SGHTA, CDR2 FQGNSA. This CDR3 region has 15 residues. With V trimmed by 6 bases and J by 8 bases, 14 bases remained unmatched. CDR3 protein: CASSSYLTGVEGYTF. The CDR3 nucleotides read TGTGCCAGCAGTTCATACTTGACAGGGGTGGAGGGCTACACCTTC.

This clonotype was recorded at least ten times. The chain has TRBV5-1 and TRBJ2-3, with 9 positions matching TRBD1. The CDR3 extends over 14 amino acids. Germline trimming cut 4 bases from V and 4 bases from J; bases unmatched to any gene: 4. The germline gives CDR1 SGHRS, CDR2 YFSETQ. In nucleotides, the CDR3 is TGCGCCAGCAGCCTGGGACAGGGCCCAGATACGCAGTATTTT. Protein product: CASSLGQGPDTQYF.

The V and J genes are TRBV6-1 and TRBJ2-2; 7 bases agree with TRBD1. In germline, CDR1 is MNHNS, CDR2 SASEGT. CDR3 length equals 13 residues. V trimming: 10 bases; J trimming: 1 base; junction bases outside the gene matches: 3. CDR3 residues: CANRQGNTGELFF. For the CDR3, the DNA is TGTGCCAACCGACAGGGGAACACCGGGGAGCTGTTTTTT.

There are a few counts of this clonotype. The genes are TRBV20-1 and TRBJ2-1; D perhaps matches TRBD2 (6 bases). The germline gives CDR1 DFQATT, CDR2 SNEGSKA (reference sequence). This CDR3 contains 14 residues. The V and J ends lost 3 bases and 0 bases respectively, with 9 bases between them. The CDR3 sequence: CSASSGLSYNEQFF. CDR3 in DNA: TGCAGTGCTAGCAGCGGGCTCTCCTACAATGAGCAGTTCTTC.

This clonotype was seen ten or more times. The CDR3 region has the DNA TGTGCCAGCAGCCTCCGTTCCGGGGGTTACACAGATACGCAGTATTTT. Protein sequence: CASSLRSGGYTDTQYF. This chain uses TRBV11-2 with TRBJ2-3, with D perhaps matching TRBD2 (6 bases). Between the trimmed V and J ends, which lost 5 bases and 2 bases, there was a span of 17 bases. The CDR3 sequence is 16 residues long. Germline CDR1 reads SGHAT; CDR2 reads FQNNGV. Full variable domain (remainder filled in from reference TRBV11-2 and TRBJ2-3): EAGVAQSPRYKIIEKRQSVAFWCNPISGHATLYWYQQILGQGPKLLIQFQNNGVVDDSQLPKDRFSAERLKGVDSTLKIQPAKLEDSAVYLCASSLRSGGYTDTQYFGPGTRLTVL.

This clonotype showed up many times. The V and J genes are TRBV10-3 and TRBJ2-1, with D hard to call. Between the trimmed V and J ends, which lost 2 bases and 8 bases, there was a span of 7 bases. The CDR3 totals 12 residues. Germline CDR1 ENHRY, CDR2 SYGVKD. CDR3 bases: TGTGCCATCAGTGAGGTAGTCGATGAGCAGTTCTTC. The encoded protein is CAISEVVDEQFF.